The present TCR beta chain was sequenced within a study of T cell repertoires and HLA-DP antigens. Only in-frame clones appear in the TCRdb table, and some are missing; sequencing was by immunoSEQ multiplex PCR. The repertoire holds about 73,000 clones, with just under 80% as singletons. Trimming took 7 bases from V and 4 from J, leaving 13 bases between them. CDR1 is SQVTM and CDR2 is ANQGSEA in the germline V gene. The CDR3 contains 12 residues. Points on this clone: Its antigen is as yet unknown.

The V and J genes are TRBV29-1 and TRBJ1-2; maybe TRBD1 (5 bases). Input material: CD4+ T cells from PBMCs. The origin of this receptor is a man in his 60s in good health and CMV-seronegative. The CDR3 region is CSAGGEPYGYTF. The DNA of the CDR3 is TGCAGCGCCGGGGGGGAGCCCTATGGCTACACCTTC.